Presented here are 22 T cell receptor beta chains from one specimen sequenced in a study of blood T cells in healthy people across ages. PCR was performed a second time for about 7 to 12 cycles using a sample-barcoded 5' primer and a J-beta primer mix. TCRdb re-derived calls from the 5' RACE reads in MiXCR, one entry per CDR3 protein. The sample carries 1.5 million to 1.8 million distinct CDR3 sequences, approximately 43% recorded once. The sequencing input was blood. These receptors originate from a woman aged 18-29 years in good health.

The chain is built from TRBV10-3 and TRBJ2-5; D gene ambiguous. Germline CDR1 is ENHRY and CDR2 is SYGVKD. The CDR3 is made up of 13 amino acids. V was pared by 5 bases and J by 0 bases, with 7 bases between. The CDR3 loop is CAISNPHQETQYF. CDR3 coding DNA: TGTGCCATCAGTAATCCACACCAAGAGACCCAGTACTTC.

The V and J genes are TRBV5-1 and TRBJ2-3; the D gene is possibly TRBD2 (6 bases). Germline CDR1 and CDR2: SGHRS and YFSETQ. This CDR3 has 14 amino acids. The V end lost 2 bases, the J end lost 6 bases, and 13 bases lay between the germline ends. The CDR3 reads CASSFLGGEDTQYF. CDR3 in DNA: TGCGCCAGCAGCTTCCTCGGAGGGGAGGATACGCAGTATTTT.

This clonotype has just a few counts. J is TRBJ2-1 and V is TRBV19; 14 bases align to TRBD2. The V gene's germline CDR1 is LNHDA and CDR2 SQIVND (reference sequence). CDR3 length: 14 residues. The V gene end was trimmed by 8 bases and the J gene end by 4 bases; junction bases not matched to a gene: 1. In DNA, the CDR3 is TGTGCCAGTGGGACTAGCGGGGGATACAATGAGCAGTTCTTC. It yields the protein CASGTSGGYNEQFF.

This sequence joins TRBV20-1 and TRBJ2-7, with D unclear. The CDR3 length is 13 residues. The germline CDR1 and CDR2 sequences are DFQATT and SNEGSKA (reference sequence). DNA of the CDR3: TGCAGGGCCAGACGGACGCGAACCTACGAGCAGTACTTC. It specifies CRARRTRTYEQYF.

This clonotype has a handful of counts. V gene TRBV20-1 combines with J gene TRBJ1-1, with 8 nucleotides matching TRBD1. Looked up from germline, CDR1 is DFQATT and CDR2 is SNEGSKA (reference sequence). After removal of 6 bases from V and 7 bases from J, the junction contained 4 bases not matched to a gene. This CDR3 contains 11 residues. CDR3 sequence (DNA): TGCAGTGCCCAGGGGACAGGTGAAGCTTTCTTT. Its protein product is CSAQGTGEAFF.

This clonotype showed up just a few times. The V call is TRBV9, the J call TRBJ2-1; TRBD2 aligns across 7 bases. The CDR3 has 15 residues. Germline loops: CDR1 SGDLS, CDR2 YYNGEE. V dropped 0 bases and J dropped 8; count of bases not matched to a gene: 8. Here the CDR3 DNA reads TGTGCCAGCAGCGTAGGAGGGAGGGCAGTGGATGAGCAGTTCTTC. Its protein is CASSVGGRAVDEQFF.

This clonotype was seen repeatedly, ten times or more. J is TRBJ2-1 and V is TRBV29-1; D is ambiguous. Trimming took off 4 bases at V and 4 bases at J, with 8 bases between the two ends. The CDR3 runs 12 residues. CDR1 SQVTM and CDR2 ANQGSEA come from the germline V gene. CDR3 protein: CSVAPNYNEQFF. DNA of the CDR3: TGCAGCGTTGCCCCCAATTACAATGAGCAGTTCTTC.

The rearrangement links TRBV4-2 to TRBJ2-3; 8 nucleotides match TRBD1. J gave up 7 bases and V 3 bases, and 3 bases lay outside the gene matches. The germline CDR1 and CDR2 sequences are LGHNA and YNFKEQ. There are 13 residues in the CDR3. The CDR3 DNA reads as TGTGCCAGCAGCCACGCAGGGGGCAATACGCAGTATTTT. Residues: CASSHAGGNTQYF.

Comments on this clonotype: A read error may explain this, as a much larger clone is one base away. V usage is TRBV29-1 and J usage is TRBJ2-3, with 8 nucleotides matching TRBD1. The CDR3 loop spans 13 amino acids. V shed 7 bases and J 11 bases; nucleotides not matched to a gene: 14. Germline CDR1 reads SQVTM; CDR2 reads ANQGSEA. This chain's CDR3 is CSGADRAQREQYF. The CDR3 region has the DNA TGCAGCGGCGCGGACAGGGCACAGAGAGAGCAGTATTTT.

With regard to this clonotype: One junction end disagrees with the germline gene, perhaps due to a read error. This chain uses TRBV29-1 with TRBJ2-3; D remains unclear. CDR3 length: 13 residues. Germline V gives CDR1 SQVTM, CDR2 ANQGSEA. The CDR3 coding sequence is TGCAGCGTTAAGAGTCCGAGCACAGATACGCGGTATTTT. Its protein is CSVKSPSTDTRYF.

This chain joins TRBV4-1 and TRBJ1-2; no reliable D call. Trimming removed 0 bases from V and 3 bases from J, with 11 bases in between. The CDR3 consists of 15 residues. Per germline, CDR1 MGHRA and CDR2 YSYEKL. CDR3 sequence: CASSQDQVPDYGYTF. The CDR3 region has the DNA TGCGCCAGCAGCCAAGATCAGGTGCCAGACTATGGCTACACCTTC.

The sample holds a few counts of this clonotype. V is TRBV10-3 and J is TRBJ1-5; TRBD1 matches at 7 bases. This CDR3 spans 18 amino acids. In germline, CDR1 is ENHRY, CDR2 SYGVKD. V shed 4 bases and J 0 bases; nucleotides not matched to a gene: 12. CDR3: CAISGSTGKSGSNQPQHF. CDR3 DNA: TGTGCCATCAGTGGTTCGACAGGGAAGAGCGGTAGCAATCAGCCCCAGCATTTT.

The sample holds a few counts of this clonotype. This chain joins TRBV12-3 or TRBV12-4 and TRBJ1-1; no reliable D call. Trimming left V 3 bases short and J 1 base short, with 6 bases between. This CDR3 has 13 amino acids. CDR3 DNA sequence: TGTGCCAGCAGTTTGATGGCGAACACTGAAGCTTTCTTT. Its protein product is CASSLMANTEAFF.

This clonotype has a handful of counts. V usage is TRBV18 and J usage is TRBJ2-7; D is undetermined. The V and J ends lost 4 bases and 4 bases respectively, with 14 bases between them. The CDR3 is made up of 14 amino acids. Germline assignment: CDR1 KGHSH and CDR2 LQKENI. The CDR3 DNA sequence: TGTGCCAGCTCACTGACCCCGGGTGGATACGAGCAGTACTTC. It encodes CASSLTPGGYEQYF.

V gene TRBV12-3 or TRBV12-4 combines with J gene TRBJ2-1, with D maybe TRBD2 (6 bases). The tail of the sequence fits TRBJ2-7 better, so the J call may be wrong. This CDR3 has 16 residues. CDR3 loop: CASPPGLAPPYNEQYF. For the CDR3, the DNA is TGTGCCAGCCCCCCGGGACTTGCTCCTCCCTACAATGAGCAGTACTTC.

This clonotype came up once. The J gene is TRBJ2-7, the V gene TRBV27; D is unclear. In germline, CDR1 is MNHEY, CDR2 SMNVEV (reference sequence). V was trimmed by 0 bases and J by 0 bases, leaving 6 bases between them. This CDR3 region has 14 residues. The CDR3 sequence: CASSLSPVSYEQYF. DNA for the CDR3: TGTGCCAGCAGTTTATCTCCAGTCTCCTACGAGCAGTACTTC.

This clonotype was counted only a few times. The genes are TRBV6-5 and TRBJ2-1; 7 nucleotides line up with TRBD2. V trimming: 4 bases; J trimming: 4 bases; junction bases outside the gene matches: 10. Germline CDR1 is MNHEY and CDR2 is SVGAGI. This CDR3 contains 16 residues. The CDR3 nucleotides are TGTGCCAGCAGTTCAATCTTGCCAGCGGGATACAATGAGCAGTTCTTC. Its protein is CASSSILPAGYNEQFF.

The chain joins TRBV20-1 to TRBJ2-3; D remains unclear. Trimming took off 0 bases at V and 0 bases at J, with 7 bases between the two ends. The germline gives CDR1 DFQATT, CDR2 SNEGSKA (reference sequence). The CDR3 has 14 amino acids. This CDR3 is CSARETYSTDTQYF. CDR3 nucleotide sequence: TGCAGTGCTAGAGAGACCTATAGCACAGATACGCAGTATTTT.

In the case of this clonotype: Its ends do not fully match the called genes, so a read error is possible. The chain combines TRBV4-1 with TRBJ2-5, with 12 bases fitting TRBD2. This CDR3 is built from 15 residues. Germline V lookup: CDR1 MGHRA, CDR2 YSYEKL. The CDR3 loop is CASNQVTSGSWEQYF. In nucleotides, the CDR3 is TGCGCCAGCAACCAAGTGACTAGCGGGAGTTGGGAGCAGTACTTC.

J is TRBJ1-4 and V is TRBV2; D is undetermined. This CDR3 has 14 residues. Trimming left V 6 bases short and J 0 bases short, with 8 bases between. Germline V gives CDR1 SNHLY, CDR2 FYNNEI. The DNA for the CDR3 is TGTGCCAGCAGAACAGTATCAACTAATGAAAAACTGTTTTTT. This gives the protein CASRTVSTNEKLFF.

The CDR3 DNA follows: TGCAGTGCTAGAGATGGGGTAAATCAGCCCCAGCATTTT. Translating gives CSARDGVNQPQHF. The V gene is TRBV20-1, the J gene TRBJ1-5; D is unresolved. The CDR3 covers 13 residues. Germline V gene data show CDR1 as DFQATT and CDR2 as SNEGSKA (reference sequence). V was clipped by 0 bases and J by 4 bases, with 7 bases between them.

This rearrangement joins TRBV6-1 to TRBJ2-7, with D possibly being TRBD2 (5 bases). V dropped 3 bases and J dropped 5 bases, with 11 bases sitting between them. Germline V gene lookup returns CDR1 MNHNS and CDR2 SASEGT. The CDR3 has 13 amino acids. The chain's CDR3 is CASSEWQEDEQYF. CDR3 nucleotides: TGTGCCAGCAGTGAGTGGCAGGAGGACGAGCAGTACTTC.